This passage covers 8 T cell receptor beta chains from one sample sequenced in a study of T cells after yellow fever vaccination. TCRdb passed the 5' RACE reads through MiXCR, listing each CDR3 protein once. The table lists 250,000 to 400,000 distinct CDR3 sequences, around 4.5% of them singletons. This material consisted of PBMCs, taken 15 days after the yellow fever booster vaccination. The receptors were gathered from a man between 18 and 29 years old who received the YFV17D yellow fever vaccine.

This clonotype has more than one count but fewer than ten. The chain carries TRBV7-9 and TRBJ1-2; D gene unclear. The CDR3 has 16 amino acids. Per germline, CDR1 SEHNR and CDR2 FQNEAQ (reference sequence). The V and J ends lost 5 bases and 0 bases respectively, with 16 bases between them. CDR3: CASSPTIAIANYGYTF. The CDR3 DNA reads as TGTGCCAGCAGCCCCACGATAGCGATAGCTAACTATGGCTACACCTTC.

Ten or more counts support this clonotype. The J gene is TRBJ2-3, the V gene TRBV9; 11 bases map to TRBD2. The CDR3 sequence is 15 residues long. Trimming removed 4 bases from V and 2 bases from J; junction bases left unmatched: 3. Germline CDR1 SGDLS, CDR2 YYNGEE. This chain's CDR3 is CASSFSGGATDTQYF. CDR3 bases: TGTGCCAGCAGCTTTAGCGGGGGGGCCACAGATACGCAGTATTTT.

This clonotype was counted at least ten times. The chain joins TRBV7-6 to TRBJ2-3, with 7 bases identical to TRBD2. The germline V gene has CDR1 SGHVS and CDR2 FNYEAQ. The CDR3 totals 11 residues. Unmatched junction bases numbered 6, after V lost 4 bases and J lost 14 bases. CDR3 loop: CASSSRGEGYF. CDR3 in DNA: TGTGCCAGCAGCTCCCGGGGGGAGGGGTATTTT.

The J gene is TRBJ1-1, the V gene TRBV6-5, with a weak D call TRBD1 (5 bases). Germline values: CDR1 MNHEY, CDR2 SVGAGI. The CDR3 loop spans 15 amino acids. The V end was cut by 2 bases, the J end by 0 bases, with 10 bases between. This CDR3 reads CASSYQGGLNTEAFF. CDR3 sequence (DNA): TGTGCCAGCAGTTACCAGGGAGGTTTGAACACTGAAGCTTTCTTT.

The chain is built from TRBV4-3 and TRBJ1-1; 9 bases agree with TRBD1. Germline CDR1 reads LGHNA; CDR2 reads YSLEER. The trim removed 8 bases at V and 4 bases at J, leaving 8 bases unmatched. CDR3 length: 14 residues. The CDR3 reads CASGMTGGSTEAFF. Written as DNA, the CDR3 is TGCGCCAGCGGGATGACAGGGGGAAGCACTGAAGCTTTCTTT.

This clonotype has more than one count but fewer than ten. J is TRBJ2-5 and V is TRBV7-2; 12 positions agree with TRBD2. The J segment lost 0 bases and the V segment lost 1 base, leaving 3 bases of the junction unmatched. CDR3 length equals 17 residues. Germline assignment: CDR1 SGHTA and CDR2 FQGNSA. As DNA, the CDR3 is TGTGCCAGCAGCTTAGGGCTAGCGGGGGGGTACCAAGAGACCCAGTACTTC. It codes for CASSLGLAGGYQETQYF.

This clonotype was recorded many times. The V and J genes are TRBV10-3 and TRBJ1-3; TRBD1 aligns across 9 bases. Per germline, CDR1 ENHRY and CDR2 SYGVKD. This CDR3 comprises 15 residues. Trimming at V came to 6 bases and at J to 3 bases, leaving 6 bases not matched to a gene. The CDR3: CAISGTGRLGNTIYF. DNA of the CDR3: TGTGCCATCAGCGGGACAGGGAGACTTGGAAACACCATATATTTT.

A few counts support this clonotype. The chain carries TRBV5-6 and TRBJ2-3; D not certain. Germline CDR1 is SGHDT and CDR2 is YYEEEE. The CDR3 extends over 12 amino acids. Trimming removed 5 bases at V and 2 bases at J, with 6 bases between. The CDR3, as DNA: TGTGCCAGCAGAATACTCACAGATACGCAGTATTTT. It yields the protein CASRILTDTQYF.